The 26 T cell receptor beta chains below come from one sample, sequenced in a study of PD-1 blockade in classical Hodgkin lymphoma. Using immunoSEQ multiplex PCR, the repertoire was profiled, and TCRdb retains in-frame clones only, with some absent. The data show 15,000 to 20,000 clones, approximately 60% seen once. Each patient relapsed following autologous stem cell transplantation, and prior brentuximab vedotin exposure differed. Specimen: peripheral blood mononuclear cells (PBMCs), collected before the second cycle of nivolumab. These receptors all come from a human donor with classical Hodgkin lymphoma.

The genes are TRBV6-5 and TRBJ1-1; weak D call: TRBD1 (5 bases). The CDR3 runs 13 residues. Germline CDR1 is MNHEY and CDR2 is SVGAGI. V dropped 10 bases and J dropped 3 bases, with 15 bases sitting between them. This chain's CDR3 is CATLGTSDTEAFF. The CDR3 DNA reads as TGTGCCACCTTAGGGACTTCGGACACTGAAGCTTTCTTT.

The J gene is TRBJ1-2, the V gene TRBV6-5, with 10 bases lining up with TRBD1. Germline CDR1 is MNHEY and CDR2 is SVGAGI. This CDR3 is built from 16 residues. The V segment lost 2 bases and the J segment 8 bases; nucleotides outside the gene matches: 11. Written as DNA, the CDR3 is TGTGCCAGCAGTTACCTAGGCGGACAGGGGGTTAAAGGCTACACCTTC. It is translated as CASSYLGGQGVKGYTF.

This chain connects TRBV5-4 to TRBJ2-1; 9 bases agree with TRBD2. The CDR3 totals 16 residues. The J segment lost 8 bases and the V segment lost 2 bases, leaving 11 bases of the junction unmatched. From germline, CDR1 is SGHNT and CDR2 YYREEE (reference sequence). The CDR3 loop is CASSFRSASGIDEQFF. The CDR3 DNA reads TGTGCCAGCAGCTTCAGGTCGGCTAGCGGGATCGATGAGCAGTTCTTC. Filled out from reference TRBV5-4 and TRBJ2-1, the complete variable domain reads ETGVTQSPTHLIKTRGQQVTLRCSSQSGHNTVSWYQQALGQGPQFIFQYYREEENGRGNFPPRFSGLQFPNYSSELNVNALELDDSALYLCASSFRSASGIDEQFFGPGTRLTVL.

This clone was recorded a few times. The rearrangement links TRBV28 to TRBJ1-1; D is ambiguous. Trimming removed 2 bases from V and 6 bases from J, with 16 bases in between. Looked up from germline, CDR1 is MDHEN and CDR2 is SYDVKM. This CDR3 spans 15 amino acids. The CDR3 loop is CASSLDGSSDPEAFF. The CDR3 DNA is TGTGCCAGCAGTTTAGACGGGTCCTCGGACCCTGAAGCTTTCTTT.

CDR3 protein: CASSLGSPLHF. CDR3 bases: TGTGCCAGCAGCTTAGGCTCACCCCTCCACTTT. The chain carries TRBV7-9 and TRBJ1-6; no reliable D call. Trimming took 1 base from V and 10 from J, leaving 2 bases between them. This CDR3 is 11 amino acids long. Germline loops: CDR1 SEHNR, CDR2 FQNEAQ (reference sequence).

This clone was seen only a few times. The J gene is TRBJ2-7, the V gene TRBV5-6; maybe TRBD1 (5 bases). Germline loops: CDR1 SGHDT, CDR2 YYEEEE. The CDR3 length is 13 residues. V lost 0 bases and J 3 bases, leaving 7 bases between the germline ends. CDR3 loop: CASSLVDSYEQYF. The DNA of the CDR3 is TGTGCCAGCAGCTTGGTAGACAGCTACGAGCAGTACTTC.

The chain links TRBV27 to TRBJ2-5; perhaps TRBD1 as D (6 bases). CDR1 MNHEY and CDR2 SMNVEV come from the germline V gene (reference sequence). The CDR3 spans 17 residues. Deletions cut 4 bases from V and 0 bases from J, with 18 bases between. CDR3 nucleotide sequence: TGTGCCAGCAGTTCTCAAGATACAGACAGGTACCAAGAGACCCAGTACTTC. It yields the protein CASSSQDTDRYQETQYF.

The chain couples TRBV28 to TRBJ1-5; a weak D match, TRBD1 (5 bases). Germline-derived CDR1 and CDR2 are MDHEN and SYDVKM. Trimming removed 0 bases at V and 4 bases at J, with 16 bases between. The CDR3 loop spans 17 amino acids. The CDR3 reads CASSLWAAWGENQPQHF. As DNA, the CDR3 is TGTGCCAGCAGTTTATGGGCGGCTTGGGGGGAAAATCAGCCCCAGCATTTT.

CDR3 region: CAISAPLAGGSHEQYF. CDR3 in DNA: TGTGCCATCAGTGCCCCCCTAGCGGGAGGGTCCCACGAGCAGTACTTC. The chain uses TRBV10-3 and TRBJ2-7, with 12 positions matching TRBD2. CDR1 is ENHRY and CDR2 is SYGVKD in the germline V gene. The length of the CDR3 is 16 residues. V lost 4 bases and J lost 5; bases outside the gene matches: 9.

This rearrangement joins TRBV7-2 to TRBJ2-3, with 10 bases fitting TRBD2. The V segment lost 2 bases and the J segment 0 bases; nucleotides outside the gene matches: 11. CDR3 size: 19 residues. Per the germline V gene, CDR1 is SGHTA and CDR2 is FQGNSA. The DNA of the CDR3 is TGTGCCAGCAGCTTATCTGGCGCTAGCGGGAGCGCCAGCACAGATACGCAGTATTTT. Amino acid sequence: CASSLSGASGSASTDTQYF.

By sample share, this clone is large (0.1 to 1%). The rearrangement uses TRBV7-3 and TRBJ1-1; no clear D. V was cut by 2 bases and J by 2 bases, with 6 bases left in between. Germline CDR1 and CDR2: SGHTA and FQGTGA. This CDR3 contains 13 residues. The CDR3 nucleotides are TGTGCCAGCAGCTTAGAGGTCAACACTGAAGCTTTCTTT. This translates into CASSLEVNTEAFF.

By share of the sample, this clone is medium-sized. This chain links TRBV28 with TRBJ2-7; D unclear. Trimming shortened V by 3 bases and J by 5 bases, and 17 bases separated the two germline ends. The CDR3 loop spans 15 amino acids. In germline, CDR1 is MDHEN, CDR2 SYDVKM. The CDR3 loop reads CASSLVGPGSNEQYF. The CDR3 nucleotides are TGTGCCAGCAGTTTGGTAGGGCCTGGATCAAACGAGCAGTACTTC. Full variable domain (rest looked up from reference TRBV28 and TRBJ2-7): DVKVTQSSRYLVKRTGEKVFLECVQDMDHENMFWYRQDPGLGLRLIYFSYDVKMKEKGDIPEGYSVSREKKERFSLILESASTNQTSMYLCASSLVGPGSNEQYFGPGTRLTVT.

The chain joins TRBV7-8 to TRBJ2-1, with a tentative D call TRBD2 (6 bases). The V and J ends lost 7 bases and 1 base respectively, with 17 bases between them. Germline CDR1 is SGHVS and CDR2 is FQNEAQ. The CDR3 length is 16 residues. In DNA, the CDR3 is TGTGCCAGCACCCCTTCGGCTAGCGCTTCCTACAATGAGCAGTTCTTC. It translates to CASTPSASASYNEQFF. The full variable domain, with the rest looked up from reference TRBV7-8 and TRBJ2-1, is GAGVSQSPRYKVAKRGQDVALRCDPISGHVSLFWYQQALGQGPEFLTYFQNEAQLDKSGLPSDRFFAERPEGSVSTLKIQRTQQEDSAVYLCASTPSASASYNEQFFGPGTRLTVL.

V gene TRBV19 combines with J gene TRBJ1-5, with D tentatively TRBD1 (5 bases). Germline values: CDR1 LNHDA, CDR2 SQIVND (reference sequence). The CDR3 totals 15 residues. Deletions cut 10 bases from V and 1 base from J, with 17 bases between. This chain's CDR3 is CATSPKTASNQPQHF. The CDR3 DNA is TGTGCCACCTCCCCAAAGACAGCCAGCAATCAGCCCCAGCATTTT.

V is TRBV5-1 and J is TRBJ2-2, with TRBD2 identical over 8 bases. CDR3 size: 16 residues. The J segment lost 2 bases and the V segment lost 1 base, leaving 4 bases of the junction unmatched. Germline V gene sequence: CDR1 SGHRS, CDR2 YFSETQ. DNA of the CDR3: TGCGCCAGCAGCTTGAGGCTAGCGGGTAACACCGGGGAGCTGTTTTTT. Protein product: CASSLRLAGNTGELFF.

This clone occurred a few times. V gene TRBV7-2 combines with J gene TRBJ2-3; the D is unclear. Trimming cost V 5 bases and J 4 bases, with 19 bases left between them. The CDR3 has 16 amino acids. The germline V gene has CDR1 SGHTA and CDR2 FQGNSA. CDR3 protein: CASSPNPYQDSDTQYF. The CDR3 coding sequence is TGTGCCAGCAGCCCAAACCCCTATCAAGACTCAGATACGCAGTATTTT.

This clone has just one count. The chain joins TRBV7-9 to TRBJ1-4, with TRBD1 matching over 8 bases. V was pared by 5 bases and J by 7 bases, with 9 bases of the junction left unmatched. The germline V gene has CDR1 SEHNR and CDR2 FQNEAQ (reference sequence). The CDR3 covers 15 residues. The CDR3 region has the DNA TGTGCCAGCAGCATAATGACAGGGGATACTGAAAAACTGTTTTTT. Its protein is CASSIMTGDTEKLFF.

This chain connects TRBV27 to TRBJ2-1; D might be TRBD1 (7 bases). V was pared by 5 bases and J by 15 bases, with 20 bases between. The length of the CDR3 is 13 residues. The germline CDR1 and CDR2 sequences are MNHEY and SMNVEV (reference sequence). The CDR3 DNA is TGTGCCAGCAGTCCAGTCGGAGGGGGCTTATCGTTCTTC. Its translation is CASSPVGGGLSFF.

V and J are TRBV4-1 and TRBJ2-1; the D gene is possibly TRBD2 (6 bases). The CDR3 runs 15 residues. The germline CDR1 and CDR2 sequences are MGHRA and YSYEKL. Between the trimmed V and J ends, which lost 1 base and 9 bases, there was a span of 16 bases. In DNA, the CDR3 is TGCGCCAGCAGCCAAGTCGCGATGGCGGGATCTGAGCAGTTCTTC. Amino acid sequence: CASSQVAMAGSEQFF.

The chain joins TRBV4-2 to TRBJ1-3; D possibly corresponds to TRBD1 (6 bases). The V end was cut by 3 bases, the J end by 6 bases, with 12 bases between. Germline V lookup: CDR1 LGHNA, CDR2 YNFKEQ. CDR3 size: 14 residues. The CDR3 sequence is CASSQGALENTIYF. CDR3 nucleotides: TGTGCCAGCAGCCAGGGGGCTCTTGAAAACACCATATATTTT.

The rearrangement links TRBV10-3 to TRBJ1-1; 9 nucleotides line up with TRBD1. There are 15 residues in the CDR3. Per the germline V gene, CDR1 is ENHRY and CDR2 is SYGVKD. The J segment lost 4 bases and the V segment lost 8 bases, leaving 11 bases of the junction unmatched. The CDR3: CAIEPGQGWGTEAFF. The DNA for the CDR3 is TGTGCCATCGAACCGGGACAGGGATGGGGCACTGAAGCTTTCTTT.

This chain joins TRBV27 and TRBJ2-3; D unclear. Germline CDR1 MNHEY, CDR2 SMNVEV (reference sequence). This CDR3 region has 14 residues. V was cut by 5 bases and J by 9 bases, with 18 bases left in between. Written as DNA, the CDR3 is TGTGCCAGCAGTCTCCAGAGAGGCCTCGTGACGCAGTATTTT. This encodes CASSLQRGLVTQYF.

The chain has TRBV27 and TRBJ1-5, with D hard to call. CDR1 and CDR2 (germline): MNHEY, SMNVEV (reference sequence). This CDR3 has 15 residues. The V and J ends lost 0 bases and 5 bases respectively, with 11 bases between them. The CDR3 region is CASSLSAETHQPQHF. The CDR3 region has the DNA TGTGCCAGCAGTTTATCGGCCGAAACTCATCAGCCCCAGCATTTT.

This clone was observed a few times. This chain joins TRBV7-9 and TRBJ2-5; 8 bases are shared with TRBD2. CDR3 length equals 13 residues. Germline V lookup: CDR1 SEHNR, CDR2 FQNEAQ (reference sequence). V gave up 5 bases and J gave up 4 bases; unmatched junction bases: 3. The chain's CDR3 is CASSLSGRETQYF. The CDR3 DNA sequence: TGTGCCAGCAGCCTCAGCGGGAGAGAGACCCAGTACTTC.

This clone is medium-sized in the sample. The gene calls are TRBV27 and TRBJ2-7; 7 nucleotides match TRBD1. The germline V gene has CDR1 MNHEY and CDR2 SMNVEV (reference sequence). V was clipped by 6 bases and J by 2 bases; unmatched bases: 7. The CDR3 consists of 14 residues. The CDR3 DNA follows: TGTGCCAGCAGCCTCCGGGACAGTACCTACGAGCAGTACTTC. The encoded protein is CASSLRDSTYEQYF.

The chain combines TRBV6-6 with TRBJ1-2; TRBD1 matches at 11 bases. CDR1 and CDR2 (germline): MNHNY, SVGAGI (reference sequence). The CDR3 runs 15 residues. The trim removed 6 bases at V and 4 bases at J, leaving 7 bases unmatched. The CDR3: CASSPDRGRFYGYTF. CDR3 nucleotides: TGTGCCAGCAGCCCGGACAGGGGGCGCTTCTATGGCTACACCTTC.